Sequencing of this T cell receptor (beta chain) was carried out in a study of Ad26.COV2.S vaccination and SARS-CoV-2 variants. The study's findings and limits: While placebo recipients had lower spike-specific TCR breadth, vaccine recipients had more.

The treatment: approximately 18 received Ad26.COV2.S at low or high dose, single or two shots; roughly five received placebo; per-sample allocation not given. Repertoires come from day 63 after the first vaccine or placebo injection. An 18-55-year-old adult in Boston served as donor. Concerning this clone itself: Its antigen is unknown.

Germline V gives CDR1 SGHDT, CDR2 YYEEEE. The CDR3 has 16 amino acids. The V and J ends lost 0 bases and 3 bases respectively, with 14 bases between them. Method: immunoSEQ multiplex PCR; TCRdb's copy keeps in-frame clones and lacks some. Of hundreds of thousands of clones detected, roughly 90% appear once; the ten largest clones hold 1.5%. The V and J genes are TRBV5-6 and TRBJ2-3, with a weak D call TRBD1 (5 bases). The input for sequencing was peripheral blood, taken in a trial of Ad26.COV2.S vaccine versus placebo. This TCR came from a person between 18 and 59 years old who received the Ad26.COV2.S COVID-19 vaccine or a placebo. Written as DNA, the CDR3 is TGTGCCAGCAGCTTGGTGGGCAGGGTGAAGACAGATACGCAGTATTTT. Translation gives CASSLVGRVKTDTQYF.